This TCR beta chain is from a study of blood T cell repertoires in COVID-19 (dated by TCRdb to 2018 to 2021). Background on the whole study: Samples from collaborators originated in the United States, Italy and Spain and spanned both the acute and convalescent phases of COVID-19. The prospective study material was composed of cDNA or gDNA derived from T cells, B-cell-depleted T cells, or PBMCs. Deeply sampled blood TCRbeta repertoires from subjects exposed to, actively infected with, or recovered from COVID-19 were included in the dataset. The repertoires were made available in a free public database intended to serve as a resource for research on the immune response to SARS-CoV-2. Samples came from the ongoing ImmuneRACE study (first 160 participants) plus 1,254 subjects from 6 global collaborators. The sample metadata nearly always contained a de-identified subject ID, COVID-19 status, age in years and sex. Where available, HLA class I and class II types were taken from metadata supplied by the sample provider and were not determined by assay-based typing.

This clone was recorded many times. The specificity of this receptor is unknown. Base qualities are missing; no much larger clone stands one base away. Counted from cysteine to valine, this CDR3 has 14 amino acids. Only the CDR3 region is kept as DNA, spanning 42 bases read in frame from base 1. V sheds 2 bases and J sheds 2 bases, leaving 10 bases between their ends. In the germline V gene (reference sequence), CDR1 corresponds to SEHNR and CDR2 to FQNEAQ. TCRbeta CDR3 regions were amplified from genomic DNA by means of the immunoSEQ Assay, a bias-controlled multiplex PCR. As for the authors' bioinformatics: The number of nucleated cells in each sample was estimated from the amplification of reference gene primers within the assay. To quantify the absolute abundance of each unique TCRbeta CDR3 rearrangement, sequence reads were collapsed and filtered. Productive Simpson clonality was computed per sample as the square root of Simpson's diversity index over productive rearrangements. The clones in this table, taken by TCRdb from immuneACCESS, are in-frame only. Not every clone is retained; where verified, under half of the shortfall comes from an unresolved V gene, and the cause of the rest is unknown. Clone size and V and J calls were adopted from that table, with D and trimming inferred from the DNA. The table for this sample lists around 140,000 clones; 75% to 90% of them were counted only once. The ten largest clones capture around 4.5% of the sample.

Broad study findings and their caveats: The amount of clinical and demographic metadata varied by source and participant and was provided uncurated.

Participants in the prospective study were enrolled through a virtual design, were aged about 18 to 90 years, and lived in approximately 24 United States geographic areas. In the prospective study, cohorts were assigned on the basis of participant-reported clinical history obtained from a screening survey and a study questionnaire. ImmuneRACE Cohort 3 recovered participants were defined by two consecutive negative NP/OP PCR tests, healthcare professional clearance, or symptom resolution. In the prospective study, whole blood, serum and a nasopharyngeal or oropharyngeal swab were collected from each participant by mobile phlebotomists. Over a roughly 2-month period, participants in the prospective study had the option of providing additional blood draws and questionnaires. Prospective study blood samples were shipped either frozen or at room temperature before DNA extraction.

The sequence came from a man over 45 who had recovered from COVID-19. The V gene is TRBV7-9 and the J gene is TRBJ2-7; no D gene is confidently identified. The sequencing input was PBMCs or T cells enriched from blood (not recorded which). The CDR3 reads CASSLIGGAYEQYV. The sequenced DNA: TGTGCCAGCAGCTTAATAGGCGGCGCCTACGAGCAGTACGTC.